The sequence of this TCR beta chain was determined in a study of T cells in Graves' hyperthyroidism and ophthalmopathy. Broader study findings: Ophthalmopathy stood apart from stable hyperthyroidism in a 13 V-J model.

This clonotype was seen many times. What it recognizes is unknown. RNA transcripts served as the template for amplifying TCR beta CDR3 regions. Primed by the HTBI set, a first-round RT-PCR was run on the TCR CDR3. TCRdb redid the calling of the multiplex PCR reads with MiXCR, one entry per CDR3 protein. This table holds more than 150,000 distinct CDR3 sequences, approximately 15% found once. Deletions cut 4 bases from V and 7 bases from J, with 11 bases between. The CDR3 loop spans 13 amino acids. CDR1 and CDR2 (germline): MNHEY, SMNVEV (reference sequence). Patients were aged 18 to 65, had disease duration under 2 months, and had newly diagnosed hyperthyroidism.

The specimen sequenced was blood. The J gene is TRBJ2-1, the V gene TRBV27; D remains unclear. The source is a woman aged 50 to 60 with Graves' hyperthyroidism. CDR3 coding DNA: TGTGCCAGCAGTTCCCCAAGCCCAAATGAGCAGTTCTTC. Translation: CASSSPSPNEQFF.